This T cell receptor beta chain was sequenced during a study of blood T cell repertoires in COVID-19. There are 14 residues in the CDR3. J lost 2 bases, V lost 5 bases, and 5 bases had no gene match. Looked up from germline, CDR1 is SEHNR and CDR2 is FQNEAQ (reference sequence). The assay was immunoSEQ multiplex PCR, and TCRdb's table has in-frame clones only and misses some. The sample lists 300,000 to 450,000 clones; around 84% were seen once. The rearrangement links TRBV7-9 to TRBJ1-2; TRBD1 matches 7 bases. This TCR derives from a human donor with acute or convalescent COVID-19. The donor label of this sample is uncertain. The material sequenced was peripheral blood. CDR3 coding DNA: TGTGCCAGCAGCCTGACAGGGACGAACTATGGCTACACCTTC. Its protein product is CASSLTGTNYGYTF.